What follows are 31 T cell receptor beta chains derived from one specimen sequenced in a study of post-analysis software for immune sequencing data. Findings and limits, study-wide: Patients had higher frequencies than controls of roughly five TRBV segments, including TRBV5-6, TRBV5-1 and TRBV20-1.

Unique molecular identifiers were present in the TCR beta cDNA libraries. TCRdb called the PCR reads again in MiXCR, with one record for every CDR3 protein. The top ten hold 6% of the sample, which has fewer than 550,000 distinct CDR3 sequences, around 36% seen once. Their antigens are not known. Source material: blood. The receptors shown here come from a girl aged 2-17 years with multiple sclerosis.

This clonotype showed up just a few times. The CDR3 DNA is TGTGCCAGCCTCACCCCATCTAGCGGGGGGCCAACCTACAATGAGCAGTTCTTC. It is translated as CASLTPSSGGPTYNEQFF. The J gene is TRBJ2-1, the V gene TRBV12-3 or TRBV12-4; 11 positions match TRBD2. Unmatched junction bases numbered 14, after V lost 8 bases and J lost 2 bases. The CDR3 extends over 18 amino acids.

As regards this clonotype: At one boundary the junction diverges from the germline segment, which might be a read error. The chain carries TRBV6-6 and TRBJ2-3, with 9 bases matching TRBD2. CDR1 MNHNY and CDR2 SVGAGI come from the germline V gene (reference sequence). This CDR3 comprises 16 residues. CDR3 residues: CASISRGLANTGTQYF. The DNA of the CDR3 is TGTGCCAGCATCTCTCGCGGACTAGCGAACACAGGTACGCAGTATTTT.

The V gene is TRBV24-1, the J gene TRBJ2-1, with TRBD2 identical over 10 bases. V shed 9 bases, J shed 9 bases, and the junction held 10 bases outside the gene matches. CDR1 is KGHDR and CDR2 is SFDVKD in the germline V gene. The CDR3 consists of 14 residues. The CDR3 region is CATGSGGAQVEQFF. For the CDR3, the DNA is TGTGCCACCGGGAGCGGGGGGGCCCAGGTTGAGCAGTTCTTC.

The rearrangement links TRBV29-1 to TRBJ1-2; D might be TRBD1 (5 bases). Germline loops: CDR1 SQVTM, CDR2 ANQGSEA. Trimming took 5 bases from V and 0 from J, leaving 13 bases between them. The CDR3 is made up of 14 amino acids. The CDR3 sequence: CSVLPRDANYGYTF. As DNA, the CDR3 is TGCAGCGTTCTACCCAGGGACGCTAACTATGGCTACACCTTC.

The V gene is TRBV5-6, the J gene TRBJ2-1, with TRBD1 identical over 9 bases. The CDR3 runs to 15 residues. The V gene end was trimmed by 4 bases and the J gene end by 3 bases; junction bases not matched to a gene: 5. Germline loops: CDR1 SGHDT, CDR2 YYEEEE. The CDR3 sequence: CASSPGQGGYNEQFF. The CDR3 DNA sequence: TGTGCCAGCAGCCCGGGACAGGGAGGCTACAATGAGCAGTTCTTC. The variable domain in full, completed from reference TRBV5-6 and TRBJ2-1, reads DAGVTQSPTHLIKTRGQQVTLRCSPKSGHDTVSWYQQALGQGPQFIFQYYEEEERQRGNFPDRFSGHQFPNYSSELNVNALLLGDSALYLCASSPGQGGYNEQFFGPGTRLTVL.

This clonotype was seen once. The rearrangement links TRBV2 to TRBJ1-1, with TRBD1 matching over 8 bases. Germline CDR1 reads SNHLY; CDR2 reads FYNNEI. The length of the CDR3 is 15 residues. V was clipped by 6 bases and J by 1 base; unmatched bases: 7. The CDR3 region is CASSRITGGNTEAFF. CDR3 sequence (DNA): TGTGCCAGCAGCAGAATAACAGGGGGGAACACTGAAGCTTTCTTT.

This clonotype has more than one count but fewer than ten. The genes are TRBV20-1 and TRBJ2-5; 7 nucleotides line up with TRBD2. The germline V gene encodes CDR1 DFQATT and CDR2 SNEGSKA (reference sequence). This CDR3 is built from 13 residues. The V gene end was trimmed by 0 bases and the J gene end by 5 bases; junction bases not matched to a gene: 3. CDR3 amino acids: CSAREGGPETQYF. In DNA form, the CDR3 reads TGCAGTGCTAGAGAGGGAGGGCCGGAGACCCAGTACTTC.

The chain carries TRBV5-1 and TRBJ2-3, with D unresolved. The CDR3 runs to 14 residues. Germline V gene lookup returns CDR1 SGHRS and CDR2 YFSETQ. V lost 0 bases, J lost 4 bases, and 9 bases lay in between. CDR3 bases: TGCGCCAGCAGCTTGGGTAGTGCTTCAGATACGCAGTATTTT. Protein product: CASSLGSASDTQYF.

The rearrangement links TRBV7-9 to TRBJ2-7; 9 bases are shared with TRBD1. This CDR3 has 15 amino acids. V trimming: 4 bases; J trimming: 4 bases; junction bases outside the gene matches: 8. The germline CDR1 and CDR2 sequences are SEHNR and FQNEAQ (reference sequence). The CDR3: CASSYSTGGTYEQYF. The CDR3 nucleotides read TGTGCCAGCAGCTACTCGACAGGGGGTACATACGAGCAGTACTTC.

This chain joins TRBV6-5 and TRBJ2-1, with no clear D. Between the trimmed V and J ends, which lost 2 bases and 0 bases, there was a span of 8 bases. Germline V gene lookup returns CDR1 MNHEY and CDR2 SVGAGI. The CDR3 has 15 amino acids. The CDR3 DNA reads as TGTGCCAGCAGTTACGCATCAGACTCCTACAATGAGCAGTTCTTC. It yields the protein CASSYASDSYNEQFF.

The chain links TRBV4-1 to TRBJ1-6; 9 bases are a match to TRBD1. CDR1 MGHRA and CDR2 YSYEKL come from the germline V gene. The CDR3 sequence is 14 residues long. Unmatched junction bases numbered 3, after V lost 4 bases and J lost 8 bases. CDR3 nucleotide sequence: TGCGCCAGCAGCCCCCGGGACAGGGATTCACCCCTCCACTTT. It encodes CASSPRDRDSPLHF.

This sequence joins TRBV5-1 and TRBJ2-7; D gene unclear. The CDR3 has 13 residues. Looked up from germline, CDR1 is SGHRS and CDR2 is YFSETQ. V shed 0 bases and J shed 7 bases, with 11 bases lying between them. The CDR3 region is CASSLDIVLEQYF. The CDR3 region has the DNA TGCGCCAGCAGCTTGGATATTGTTTTGGAGCAGTACTTC.

The V and J genes are TRBV11-2 and TRBJ2-5, with 9 bases aligning to TRBD2. CDR3 size: 15 residues. Trimming took 5 bases from V and 1 from J; bases not matched to a gene: 5. CDR1 and CDR2 (germline): SGHAT, FQNNGV. CDR3 DNA: TGTGCCAGCAGCCAGGGGCGGGGGGGCCAAGAGACCCAGTACTTC. Amino acids: CASSQGRGGQETQYF.

This clonotype was observed a handful of times. The chain couples TRBV27 to TRBJ2-7; D perhaps matches TRBD2 (5 bases). V lost 7 bases to trimming and J lost 9 bases, with 19 bases between them. Per germline, CDR1 MNHEY and CDR2 SMNVEV (reference sequence). This CDR3 region has 13 residues. The CDR3 DNA reads TGTGCCAGCAAACTGGCCCGGGGTACTTCGCAGTACTTC. Amino acids: CASKLARGTSQYF.

The V gene is TRBV5-5, the J gene TRBJ2-7; maybe TRBD1 (6 bases). The germline V gene encodes CDR1 SGHKS and CDR2 YYEKEE (reference sequence). The length of the CDR3 is 15 residues. V was shortened by 1 base and J by 2 bases, with 13 bases between the two germline ends. CDR3 protein: CASSLRPGATYEQYF. CDR3 sequence (DNA): TGTGCCAGCAGCTTGCGGCCAGGGGCGACCTACGAGCAGTACTTC. The whole variable domain, filled in from reference TRBV5-5 and TRBJ2-7, reads DAGVTQSPTHLIKTRGQQVTLRCSPISGHKSVSWYQQVLGQGPQFIFQYYEKEERGRGNFPDRFSARQFPNYSSELNVNALLLGDSALYLCASSLRPGATYEQYFGPGTRLTVT.

Worth noting for this clonotype: A much larger clone differs by one base, so this may be a read error. V gene TRBV4-1 combines with J gene TRBJ2-1; D might be TRBD1 (5 bases). This CDR3 comprises 15 residues. Trimming removed 4 bases at V and 2 bases at J, with 12 bases between. The germline CDR1 and CDR2 sequences are MGHRA and YSYEKL. CDR3 bases: TGCGCCAGCAGCCTTCGGTGGGGCCCCTACAATGAGCAGTTCTTC. Protein sequence: CASSLRWGPYNEQFF.

The gene calls are TRBV5-1 and TRBJ1-1; 8 bases line up with TRBD1. Trimming cost V 3 bases and J 0 bases; bases outside gene matches: 1. Germline V gene sequence: CDR1 SGHRS, CDR2 YFSETQ. The CDR3 consists of 14 residues. This CDR3 reads CASSSTGVNTEAFF. The CDR3 DNA is TGCGCCAGCAGCTCGACAGGGGTGAACACTGAAGCTTTCTTT. The whole variable domain, remainder taken from reference TRBV5-1 and TRBJ1-1, is KAGVTQTPRYLIKTRGQQVTLSCSPISGHRSVSWYQQTPGQGLQFLFEYFSETQRNKGNFPGRFSGRQFSNSRSEMNVSTLELGDSALYLCASSSTGVNTEAFFGQGTRLTVV.

This clonotype has more than one count but fewer than ten. The chain recombines TRBV6-1 with TRBJ2-7, with 8 bases lining up with TRBD2. CDR1 is MNHNS, CDR2 SASEGT, per germline. The CDR3 totals 15 residues. The V segment lost 0 bases and the J segment 1 base; nucleotides outside the gene matches: 2. The CDR3 DNA follows: TGTGCCAGCAGTGAAGCCGGGGGGGCGTCCTACGAGCAGTACTTC. This gives the protein CASSEAGGASYEQYF.

This clonotype was detected ten times or more. The chain employs TRBV27 and TRBJ2-7; D not resolved. CDR1 and CDR2 from the germline V gene are MNHEY and SMNVEV (reference sequence). The CDR3 loop spans 13 amino acids. V lost 5 bases and J 0 bases, leaving 8 bases between the germline ends. This CDR3 reads CASSPLPSYEQYF. The CDR3 DNA is TGTGCCAGCAGTCCCTTGCCCTCCTACGAGCAGTACTTC.

The chain links TRBV5-1 to TRBJ2-7; D not certain. The germline gives CDR1 SGHRS, CDR2 YFSETQ. Trimming shortened V by 0 bases and J by 3 bases, and 7 bases separated the two germline ends. The CDR3 extends over 13 amino acids. The CDR3 protein is CASSLGEVYEQYF. CDR3 nucleotides: TGCGCCAGCAGCTTGGGTGAAGTCTACGAGCAGTACTTC. Together with reference TRBV5-1 and TRBJ2-7, the CDR3 gives the full variable domain: KAGVTQTPRYLIKTRGQQVTLSCSPISGHRSVSWYQQTPGQGLQFLFEYFSETQRNKGNFPGRFSGRQFSNSRSEMNVSTLELGDSALYLCASSLGEVYEQYFGPGTRLTVT.

V is TRBV24-1 and J is TRBJ2-6; D tentatively fits TRBD1 or TRBD2 (5 bases each). CDR1 and CDR2 from the germline V gene are KGHDR and SFDVKD. V shed 4 bases and J shed 15 bases, with 9 bases lying between them. This CDR3 has 11 amino acids. In DNA form, the CDR3 reads TGTGCCACCAGTGAGGGGGTAAACCTGACTTTC. Its protein is CATSEGVNLTF.

The chain has TRBV12-3 or TRBV12-4 and TRBJ2-1; D may be TRBD1 (5 bases). V lost 4 bases to trimming and J lost 9 bases, with 25 bases between them. CDR3 length: 17 amino acids. In nucleotides, the CDR3 is TGTGCCAGCAGTTCAAAACTGCAGGTAGGGCGTGGGGCTGAGCAGTTCTTC. Translation gives CASSSKLQVGRGAEQFF.

The chain is built from TRBV2 and TRBJ1-6; 7 bases fit TRBD1. CDR3 length: 13 amino acids. Germline CDR1 SNHLY, CDR2 FYNNEI. J gave up 16 bases and V 0 bases, and 6 bases lay outside the gene matches. For the CDR3, the DNA is TGTGCCAGCAGTGAAGCCCAGCAGGGGGGTCTCCACTTT. This translates into CASSEAQQGGLHF.

This clonotype has at least ten counts. The gene calls are TRBV20-1 and TRBJ2-3; no firm D call. Germline loops: CDR1 DFQATT, CDR2 SNEGSKA (reference sequence). Trimming shortened V by 0 bases and J by 0 bases, and 16 bases separated the two germline ends. CDR3 length: 17 residues. CDR3 residues: CSARDSLGSLSTDTQYF. The CDR3 DNA is TGCAGTGCTAGAGATAGTTTGGGCAGCCTTAGCACAGATACGCAGTATTTT.

This chain connects TRBV6-5 to TRBJ1-4; TRBD1 aligns across 8 bases. V gave up 6 bases and J gave up 8 bases; unmatched junction bases: 8. The CDR3 spans 14 residues. Germline CDR1 is MNHEY and CDR2 is SVGAGI. CDR3 protein: CASSPRGRGEKLFF. The CDR3 DNA reads as TGTGCCAGCAGCCCCAGGGGGCGGGGAGAAAAACTGTTTTTT.

V usage is TRBV27 and J usage is TRBJ2-2, with a weak D call TRBD2 (5 bases). CDR3 length: 16 residues. With 7 bases removed from V and 5 bases from J, the gap between germline ends came to 20 bases. Looked up from germline, CDR1 is MNHEY and CDR2 is SMNVEV (reference sequence). The CDR3 reads CASTLAPGIVTGELFF. CDR3 sequence (DNA): TGTGCCAGCACCTTGGCACCGGGGATCGTGACCGGGGAGCTGTTTTTT.

A single count supports this clonotype. The CDR3 bases are TGCAGCGTTGAAGATGGCGGGGAACAACCCACAGATACGCAGTATTTT. Translated: CSVEDGGEQPTDTQYF. This chain links TRBV29-1 with TRBJ2-3, with a tentative D call TRBD2 (6 bases). Trimming took 0 bases from V and 2 from J, leaving 15 bases between them. Germline values: CDR1 SQVTM, CDR2 ANQGSEA. This CDR3 has 16 amino acids.

The genes are TRBV2 and TRBJ2-1; unclear D gene. The CDR3 is made up of 11 amino acids. CDR1 is SNHLY, CDR2 FYNNEI, per germline. The V and J ends lost 2 bases and 9 bases respectively, with 5 bases between them. Here the CDR3 reads CASSESSEQFF. The DNA for the CDR3 is TGTGCCAGCAGTGAAAGTAGTGAGCAGTTCTTC. Full variable domain (outside the CDR3, taken from reference TRBV2 and TRBJ2-1): EPEVTQTPSHQVTQMGQEVILRCVPISNHLYFYWYRQILGQKVEFLVSFYNNEISEKSEIFDDQFSVERPDGSNFTLKIRSTKLEDSAMYFCASSESSEQFFGPGTRLTVL.

This clonotype was observed a handful of times. The V call is TRBV20-1, the J call TRBJ2-7; TRBD2 agrees at 12 bases. Germline V gene data show CDR1 as DFQATT and CDR2 as SNEGSKA (reference sequence). After removal of 0 bases from V and 0 bases from J, the junction contained 6 bases not matched to a gene. This CDR3 spans 17 amino acids. CDR3 sequence: CSARDPLAGGHSYEQYF. The CDR3 bases are TGCAGTGCTAGAGACCCACTAGCGGGGGGACACTCCTACGAGCAGTACTTC.

This clonotype was counted between two and nine times. The V call is TRBV14, the J call TRBJ2-1; TRBD1 agrees at 7 bases. The CDR3 has 15 amino acids. Germline V lookup: CDR1 SGHDN, CDR2 FVKESK. V dropped 1 base and J dropped 10; count of bases not matched to a gene: 10. The CDR3 sequence: CASSQGGRQGVEQFF. CDR3 coding DNA: TGTGCCAGCAGCCAAGGTGGTCGCCAGGGGGTCGAGCAGTTCTTC.

In the case of this clonotype: One junction end disagrees with the germline gene, perhaps due to a read error. The CDR3 DNA reads as TGTGCCAGCAGTTTAGAACAGGGTCCCCTCAATGAGCAGTTCTTC. Protein sequence: CASSLEQGPLNEQFF. The V and J genes are TRBV11-3 and TRBJ2-1; tentative D call: TRBD1 (6 bases). Germline assignment: CDR1 SGHNT and CDR2 YENEEA. The CDR3 contains 15 residues.